This is a list of T cell receptor beta chains from one sample in a study of CD8+CD57+ T cells in acquired aplastic anemia. TCRdb processed the reads anew with MiXCR; each CDR3 protein has one entry. The sample gives around 170,000 distinct CDR3 sequences, 40% to 55% of which show up once; around 8.8% is in the top ten. Material for sequencing was sorted CD4+, CD8+, or CD8+CD57+ T cells (not recorded which) from PBMCs. Receptors originate from a human donor with aplastic anemia. The CDR3 runs from the conserved cysteine through the conserved F or W. D genes are given only for firm matches. Size values are once, few and many counts, or a class for expanded clones, and some rows have none.

NA	TRBV11-2	TRBJ2-5	NA	TGTGCCAGCAGCACCCTCACGTCTCTGTACTTC	CASSTLTSLYF
TRBD1	TRBV20-1	TRBJ1-2	NA	TGCAGTGCAGGACAGGGGGCCCAGCGAAACTATGGCTACACCTTC	CSAGQGAQRNYGYTF
NA	TRBV6-2/TRBV6-3	TRBJ2-3	NA	TGTGCCAGCAGTTACTCGCAGGACGGGACTAGCACAGATACGCAGTATTTT	CASSYSQDGTSTDTQYF
NA	TRBV7-3	TRBJ1-1	NA	TGTGCCAGCAGCTTACAGGGACCTGACACTGAAGCTTTCTTT	CASSLQGPDTEAFF
NA	TRBV3-1	TRBJ2-1	many	TGTGCCAGCAGCCAACCTATCCTCGGAGCTGGTGAGCAGTTCTTC	CASSQPILGAGEQFF
TRBD1	TRBV5-1	TRBJ2-5	many	TGCGCCAGCAGCTTGGTACAGGGGGCGGAGACCCAGTACTTC	CASSLVQGAETQYF
NA	TRBV29-1	TRBJ2-3	NA	TGCAGCGTTCAGAGGGGCCCCCAGACAGATACGCAGTATTTT	CSVQRGPQTDTQYF
TRBD1	TRBV5-6	TRBJ1-1	many	TGTGCCAGCAGCCAGGGGGGGGGAACTGAAGCTTTCTTT	CASSQGGGTEAFF
NA	TRBV24-1	TRBJ2-3	NA	TGTGCCACCAGTGATTTAAGGAGCTCAACAGATACGCAGTATTTT	CATSDLRSSTDTQYF
NA	TRBV7-2	TRBJ2-5	many	TGTGCCAGCAGCCTACACACCCTGGTGGGGGGCGCCGAGACCCAGTACTTC	CASSLHTLVGGAETQYF
TRBD1	TRBV6-1	TRBJ2-7	NA	TGTGCCACCGCGGACAGGACCTACGAGCAGTACTTC	CATADRTYEQYF
NA	TRBV15	TRBJ2-7	few	TGTGCCACCAGCAGAGAGGCTTCGGTCGAGCAGTACTTC	CATSREASVEQYF
NA	TRBV2	TRBJ1-3	NA	TGTGCCAGCAGTGAATATGGGCAGGACTCTGGAAACACCATATATTTT	CASSEYGQDSGNTIYF
NA	TRBV7-9	TRBJ1-1	few	TGTGCCAGCAGCCAACCAGGGATTGTCACTGAAGCTTTCTTT	CASSQPGIVTEAFF
NA	TRBV18	TRBJ2-1	NA	TGTGCCAGCTCGCCGGACAGGGAGGGACAGTTCTTC	CASSPDREGQFF
NA	TRBV2	TRBJ1-1	NA	TGTGCCAGCAGCCAACGACCGGACAGCTTAGTCACTGAAGCTTTCTTT	CASSQRPDSLVTEAFF
TRBD1	TRBV5-5	TRBJ2-7	NA	TGTGCCAGCCGCCCTGGACAGGGACTTTACGTGCAGTACTTC	CASRPGQGLYVQYF
NA	TRBV6-1	TRBJ2-2	many	TGTGCCAGCAGTGAAGAAAGGAACACCGGGGAGCTGTTTTTT	CASSEERNTGELFF
TRBD1	TRBV4-3	TRBJ1-6	NA	TGCGCCAGCAGCCGAGCCCATTCACAGGGGGCCAAGAATTCACCCCTCCACTTT	CASSRAHSQGAKNSPLHF
TRBD2	TRBV10-3	TRBJ2-3	NA	TGTGCCATCGCCCAGGGAGGGGCATCGGATACGCAGTATTTT	CAIAQGGASDTQYF
TRBD1	TRBV20-1	TRBJ2-2	few	TGCAGTGCAAGGGACAGGGGGCTAGGAAGGACCGGGGAGCTGTTTTTT	CSARDRGLGRTGELFF
NA	TRBV20-1	TRBJ1-1	NA	TGCAGTGCTAGAGGGGTGGACGGGTGGCAGAGTAACACTGAAGCTTTCTTT	CSARGVDGWQSNTEAFF
TRBD2	TRBV18	TRBJ2-7	few	TGTGCCAGCTCACCGGCGGGGGGAGGACGCTACGAGCAGTACTTC	CASSPAGGGRYEQYF
TRBD2	TRBV20-1	TRBJ2-2	NA	TGCAGTGCTAGAGGCGGGGGGGCGAACACCGGGGAGCTGTTTTTT	CSARGGGANTGELFF
NA	TRBV5-1	TRBJ2-5	once	TGCGCCAGCAGCTTGGCCCCCTACCAAGAGACCCAGTACTTC	CASSLAPYQETQYF
NA	TRBV24-1	TRBJ2-1	once	TGTGCCACCAGTGAGGGTAGGACTCCCGAGCAGTTCTTC	CATSEGRTPEQFF
NA	TRBV9	TRBJ2-2	many	TGTGCCAGCAGCGTAGGCGAGGGGACGGTCGGGGAGCTGTTTTTT	CASSVGEGTVGELFF
NA	TRBV18	TRBJ1-1	NA	TGTGCCAGCTCACCACTCGCAGTGAACACTGAAGCTTTCTTT	CASSPLAVNTEAFF
NA	TRBV7-3	TRBJ2-3	few	TGTGCCAGCAGCTCCACCGGGGATACGCAGTATTTT	CASSSTGDTQYF
NA	TRBV24-1	TRBJ2-3	NA	TGTGCCACCAGTGACCCGGACGGCACAGATACGCAGTATTTT	CATSDPDGTDTQYF
NA	TRBV20-1	TRBJ2-2	NA	TGCAGTGCTAAGGGGTCACTATCTTTGAGCACCGGGAAGCTGTTTTTC	CSAKGSLSLSTGKLFF
NA	TRBV27	TRBJ2-1	few	TGTGCCAGCAGTCCTCGAATCAACAATGAGCAGTTCTTC	CASSPRINNEQFF
NA	TRBV9	TRBJ1-6	many	TGTGCCAGCAGCGTAGGGGGTCATAATTCACCCCTCCACTTT	CASSVGGHNSPLHF
NA	TRBV29-1	TRBJ1-3	many	TGCAGCGTAAACCAGGGCTCTGGAAACACCATATATTTT	CSVNQGSGNTIYF
NA	TRBV10-2	TRBJ1-2	NA	TGCGCCAGCAGTGAGTCAAATATTAGGACAGCTAACTATGGCTACACCTTC	CASSESNIRTANYGYTF
TRBD1	TRBV5-1	TRBJ2-1	NA	TGCGCCAGCGGACAGGCGAGCTCCTACAATGAGCAGTTCTTC	CASGQASSYNEQFF
NA	TRBV2	TRBJ2-5	few	TGTGCCAGCAGCCGATTGGTCGGACAGCTGGCGGGGACCCAGTACTTC	CASSRLVGQLAGTQYF
NA	TRBV5-4	TRBJ2-5	many	TGTGCCAGCAGCTTGCCAGCTAGCCCAGAGACCCAGTACTTC	CASSLPASPETQYF
TRBD1	TRBV20-1	TRBJ1-4	many	TGCAGTGCCACTCGAGGCGGGACAGACCTTGAAAAACTGTTTTTT	CSATRGGTDLEKLFF